This TCR beta chain was found in a study of beta chain features in type 1 diabetes. On the study more broadly: All samples together contributed around 100,000,000 sorted cells for examination.

Reverse transcription of all isolated RNA meant that expressed TCRB transcripts were sequenced. About 3.6 million reads were obtained on average from naive, central memory and regulatory T cell samples. Some clones are missing from TCRdb's copy, which holds only in-frame ones; the method was immunoSEQ multiplex PCR. Of 140,000 to 150,000 clones in the sample, less than 11% were seen once. As regards this clone: Its antigen remains unidentified.

Study results and caveats: Type 1 diabetes patients showed fewer insertions and more deletions at VDJ junctions. Compared to healthy donors, patients appeared to have naive, central memory and Treg TCRB repertoires that were more alike.

The clonotype was recovered from a man aged 18 to 30 in good health. The material sequenced was naive CD4+ T cells from blood.

CDR3 loop: CASSPRLSSGNTIYF. Written as DNA, the CDR3 is TGTGCCAGCAGCCCTCGTCTTTCTTCTGGAAACACCATATATTTT. This rearrangement joins TRBV7-8 to TRBJ1-3; D not resolved. Trimming stripped 5 bases from V and 1 base from J, with 12 bases between. The CDR3 sequence is 15 residues long. The germline V gene encodes CDR1 SGHVS and CDR2 FQNEAQ.